Below, one TCR beta chain is given with its context. Its target is unknown. The CDR3 sequence is 13 residues long. The germline gives CDR1 ENHRY, CDR2 SYGVKD. V shed 7 bases and J 4 bases; nucleotides not matched to a gene: 5. 60 Vbeta and 13 Jbeta primers were used in PCR. Data came from immunoSEQ multiplex PCR; TCRdb stores just in-frame clones and leaves some out. The sample has around 180,000 clones, around 82% seen once. The data are from a study of cytomegalovirus exposure and HLA in healthy donors. Study-wide context: Earlier results showed roughly 110 million unique TCR beta sequences derived from approximately 180 million T cells.

Study outcomes and limitations: In a later analysis, DRB1 alleles had the most associated TCRs; HLA-C alleles the fewest. Cytomegalovirus-associated TCR beta chains were listed, numbering 150 to 200. Most CMV-associated TCR beta chains appeared HLA-restricted in a later analysis.

The rearrangement uses TRBV10-3 and TRBJ2-3, with TRBD1 matching 7 bases. The source is a man aged 18 to 29 in good health and CMV-seronegative. The specimen was PBMCs. This chain's CDR3 is CAITTGSPDTQYF. The CDR3 bases are TGTGCCATCACGACAGGGAGCCCAGATACGCAGTATTTT.